This record looks at one T cell receptor beta chain sequence and its context. The antigen is undetermined. The data were taken from a study of OX40 agonist ivuxolimab in advanced cancers. Study outcomes and limitations: The average count of expanded clones was higher among CD8+ T cells than among CD4+.

This table comes from immunoSEQ multiplex PCR, and its TCRdb copy is limited to in-frame clones, with some not included. The data contain more than 50,000 clones, roughly 77% of them seen just once; the ten biggest clones take up about 1%. V gave up 0 bases and J gave up 7 bases, with 15 bases separating them. The CDR3 has 15 residues. CDR1 GTSNPN and CDR2 SVGIG come from the germline V gene (reference sequence). The sequence was obtained from an adult with an advanced solid tumor such as melanoma, head and neck, liver or kidney cancer. Sequenced here: CD4+ or CD8+ T cells sorted from blood, sampled in a trial of the OX40 agonist ivuxolimab. V and J are TRBV30 and TRBJ1-4, with D tentatively TRBD1 (5 bases). In DNA, the CDR3 is TGTGCCTGGAGTGTGACCTCAGGGTTCGGTGAAAAACTGTTTTTT. Translation: CAWSVTSGFGEKLFF.